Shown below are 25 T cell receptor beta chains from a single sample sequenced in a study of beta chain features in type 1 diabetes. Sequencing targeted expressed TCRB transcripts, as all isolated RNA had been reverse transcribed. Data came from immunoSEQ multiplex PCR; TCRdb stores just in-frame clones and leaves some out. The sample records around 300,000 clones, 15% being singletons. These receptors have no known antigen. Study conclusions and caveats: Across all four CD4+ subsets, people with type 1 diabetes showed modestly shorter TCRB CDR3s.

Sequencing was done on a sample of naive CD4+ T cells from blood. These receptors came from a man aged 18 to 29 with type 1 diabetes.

The CDR3 bases are TGTGCCAGCTCACCATCCGGGGGGCCGGGGAGCGAGCAGTACTTC. It specifies CASSPSGGPGSEQYF. The chain links TRBV18 to TRBJ2-7; tentatively, D is TRBD2 (7 bases). This CDR3 spans 15 amino acids. CDR1 is KGHSH and CDR2 is LQKENI in the germline V gene. V lost 2 bases to trimming and J lost 6 bases, with 17 bases between them.

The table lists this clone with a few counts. CDR3 DNA sequence: TGTGCTAGTGGTTTGGTGGAGTCAGATACGCAGTATTTT. Protein sequence: CASGLVESDTQYF. The V gene is TRBV12-5, the J gene TRBJ2-3; D unclear. This CDR3 is built from 13 residues. Germline CDR1 reads LGHNT; CDR2 reads FRNRAP. V lost 0 bases and J lost 4, with 5 bases in between.

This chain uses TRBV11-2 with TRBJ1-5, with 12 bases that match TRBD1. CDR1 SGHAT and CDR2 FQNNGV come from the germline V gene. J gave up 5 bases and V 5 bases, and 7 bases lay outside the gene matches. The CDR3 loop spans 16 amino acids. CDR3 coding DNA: TGTGCCAGCAGCCCGCCGGGACAGGGGGCGCATCAGCCCCAGCATTTT. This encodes CASSPPGQGAHQPQHF.

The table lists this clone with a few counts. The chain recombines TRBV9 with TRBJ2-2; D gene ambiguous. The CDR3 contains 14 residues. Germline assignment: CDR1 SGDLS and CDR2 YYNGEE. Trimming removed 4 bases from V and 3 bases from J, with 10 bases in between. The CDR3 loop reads CASSTPEYTGELFF. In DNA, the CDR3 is TGTGCCAGCAGCACCCCCGAGTACACCGGGGAGCTGTTTTTT.

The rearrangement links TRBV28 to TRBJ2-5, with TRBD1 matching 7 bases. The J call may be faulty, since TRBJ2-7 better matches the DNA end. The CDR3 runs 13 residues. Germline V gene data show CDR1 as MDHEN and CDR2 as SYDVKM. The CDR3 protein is CASSRGTEDEQYF. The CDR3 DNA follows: TGTGCCAGCAGTCGTGGGACAGAGGACGAGCAGTACTTC.

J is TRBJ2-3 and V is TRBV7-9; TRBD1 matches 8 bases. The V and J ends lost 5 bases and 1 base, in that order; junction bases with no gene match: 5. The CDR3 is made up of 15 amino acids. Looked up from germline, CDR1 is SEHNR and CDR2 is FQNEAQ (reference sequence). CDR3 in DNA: TGTGCCAGCAGCAAACAGGGGGTCGGCACAGATACGCAGTATTTT. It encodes CASSKQGVGTDTQYF.

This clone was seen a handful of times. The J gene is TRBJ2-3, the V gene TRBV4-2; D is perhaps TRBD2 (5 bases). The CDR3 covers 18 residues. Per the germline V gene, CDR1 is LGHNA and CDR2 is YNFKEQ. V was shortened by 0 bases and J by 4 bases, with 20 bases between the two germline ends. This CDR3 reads CASSQDLALPFPPDTQYF. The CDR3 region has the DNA TGTGCCAGCAGCCAAGATCTAGCCCTTCCCTTCCCCCCAGATACGCAGTATTTT.

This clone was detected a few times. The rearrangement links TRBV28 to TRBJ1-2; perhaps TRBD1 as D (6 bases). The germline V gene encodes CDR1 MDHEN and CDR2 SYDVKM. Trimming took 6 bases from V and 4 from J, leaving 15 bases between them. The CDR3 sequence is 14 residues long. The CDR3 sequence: CASSNTGTLYGYTF. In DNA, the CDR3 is TGTGCCAGCAGCAATACCGGGACACTCTATGGCTACACCTTC.

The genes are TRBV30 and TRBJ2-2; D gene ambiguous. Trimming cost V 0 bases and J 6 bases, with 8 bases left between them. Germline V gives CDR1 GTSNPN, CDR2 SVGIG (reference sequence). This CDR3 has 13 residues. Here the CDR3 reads CAWSVILAGELFF. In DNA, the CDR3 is TGTGCCTGGAGTGTAATTCTAGCCGGGGAGCTGTTTTTT.

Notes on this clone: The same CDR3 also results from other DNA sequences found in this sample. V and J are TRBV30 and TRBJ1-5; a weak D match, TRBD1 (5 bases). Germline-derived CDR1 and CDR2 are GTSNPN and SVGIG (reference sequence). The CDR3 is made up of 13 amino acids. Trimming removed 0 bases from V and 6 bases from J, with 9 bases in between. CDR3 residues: CAWSVGGSQPQHF. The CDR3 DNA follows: TGTGCCTGGAGTGTGGGGGGTAGTCAGCCCCAGCATTTT.

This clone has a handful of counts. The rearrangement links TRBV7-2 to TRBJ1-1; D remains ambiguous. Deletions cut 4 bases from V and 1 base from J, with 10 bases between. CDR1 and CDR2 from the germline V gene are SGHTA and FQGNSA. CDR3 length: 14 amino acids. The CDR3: CASSSRLRNTEAFF. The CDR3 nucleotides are TGTGCCAGCAGCTCCAGACTGAGGAACACTGAAGCTTTCTTT.

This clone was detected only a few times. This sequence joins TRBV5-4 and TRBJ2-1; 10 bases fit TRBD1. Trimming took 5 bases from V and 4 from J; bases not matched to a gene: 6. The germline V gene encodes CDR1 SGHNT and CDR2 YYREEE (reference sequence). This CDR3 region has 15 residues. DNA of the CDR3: TGTGCCAGCAGGCTGACAGGGGGCGCATACAATGAGCAGTTCTTC. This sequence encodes CASRLTGGAYNEQFF.

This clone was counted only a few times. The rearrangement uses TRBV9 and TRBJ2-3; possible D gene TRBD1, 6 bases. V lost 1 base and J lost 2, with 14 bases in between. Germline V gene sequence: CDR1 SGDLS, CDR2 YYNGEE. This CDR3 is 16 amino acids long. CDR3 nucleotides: TGTGCCAGCAGCGTAAGGGGGACGGGGCACACAGATACGCAGTATTTT. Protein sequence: CASSVRGTGHTDTQYF.

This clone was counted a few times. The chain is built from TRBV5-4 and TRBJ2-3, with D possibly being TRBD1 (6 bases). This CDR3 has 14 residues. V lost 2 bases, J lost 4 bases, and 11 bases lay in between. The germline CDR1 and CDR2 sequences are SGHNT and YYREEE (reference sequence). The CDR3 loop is CASSLQGRPDTQYF. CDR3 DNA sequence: TGTGCCAGCAGCTTACAGGGTCGACCAGATACGCAGTATTTT.

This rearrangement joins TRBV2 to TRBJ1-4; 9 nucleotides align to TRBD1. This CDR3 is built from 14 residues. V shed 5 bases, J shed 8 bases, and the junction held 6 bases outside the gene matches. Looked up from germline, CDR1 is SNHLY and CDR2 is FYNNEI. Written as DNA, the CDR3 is TGTGCCAGCAGTTACAGGGGGCTCAGAGAAAAACTGTTTTTT. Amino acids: CASSYRGLREKLFF.

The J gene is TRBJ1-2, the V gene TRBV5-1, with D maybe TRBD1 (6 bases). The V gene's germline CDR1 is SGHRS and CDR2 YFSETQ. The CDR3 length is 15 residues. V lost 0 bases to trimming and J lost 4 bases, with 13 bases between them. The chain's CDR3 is CASSLVAGESYGYTF. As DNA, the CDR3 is TGCGCCAGCAGCTTGGTGGCAGGGGAAAGCTATGGCTACACCTTC. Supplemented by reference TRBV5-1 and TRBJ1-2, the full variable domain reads KAGVTQTPRYLIKTRGQQVTLSCSPISGHRSVSWYQQTPGQGLQFLFEYFSETQRNKGNFPGRFSGRQFSNSRSEMNVSTLELGDSALYLCASSLVAGESYGYTFGSGTRLTVV.

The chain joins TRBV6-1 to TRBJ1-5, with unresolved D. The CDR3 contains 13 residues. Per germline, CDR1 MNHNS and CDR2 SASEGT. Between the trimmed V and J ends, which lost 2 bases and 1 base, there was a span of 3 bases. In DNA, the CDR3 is TGTGCCAGCAGTGAACAGAGCAATCAGCCCCAGCATTTT. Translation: CASSEQSNQPQHF.

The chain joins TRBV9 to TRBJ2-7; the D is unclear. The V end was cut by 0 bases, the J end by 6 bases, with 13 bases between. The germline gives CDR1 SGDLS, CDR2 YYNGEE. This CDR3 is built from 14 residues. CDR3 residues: CASSVAWQTGEQYF. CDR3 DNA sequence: TGTGCCAGCAGCGTAGCTTGGCAGACTGGCGAGCAGTACTTC.

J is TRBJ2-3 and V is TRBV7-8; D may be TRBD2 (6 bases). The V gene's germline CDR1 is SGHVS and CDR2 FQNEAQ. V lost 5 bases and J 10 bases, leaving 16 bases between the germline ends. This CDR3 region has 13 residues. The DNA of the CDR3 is TGTGCCAGCAGCAAGTCGACTAGAGGGGCGCAGTATTTT. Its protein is CASSKSTRGAQYF.

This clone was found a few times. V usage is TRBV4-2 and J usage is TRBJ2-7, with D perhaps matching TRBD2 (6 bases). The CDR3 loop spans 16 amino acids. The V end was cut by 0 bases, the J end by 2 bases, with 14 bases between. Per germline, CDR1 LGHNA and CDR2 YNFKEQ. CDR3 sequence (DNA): TGTGCCAGCAGCCAAGATCTATGGGGACTCACCTACGAGCAGTACTTC. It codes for CASSQDLWGLTYEQYF.

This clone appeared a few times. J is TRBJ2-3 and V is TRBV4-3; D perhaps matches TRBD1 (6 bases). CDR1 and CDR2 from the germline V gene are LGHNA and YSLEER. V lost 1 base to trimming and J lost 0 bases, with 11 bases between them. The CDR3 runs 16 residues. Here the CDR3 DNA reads TGCGCCAGCAGCCAAGGTGGGGGCCGGAGCACAGATACGCAGTATTTT. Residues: CASSQGGGRSTDTQYF.

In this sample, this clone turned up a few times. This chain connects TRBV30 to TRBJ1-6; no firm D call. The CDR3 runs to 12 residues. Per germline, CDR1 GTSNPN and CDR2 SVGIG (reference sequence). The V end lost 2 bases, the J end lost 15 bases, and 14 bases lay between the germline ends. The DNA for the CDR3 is TGTGCCTGGAGTCCTGAGGGTCATCACCTCCACTTT. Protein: CAWSPEGHHLHF.

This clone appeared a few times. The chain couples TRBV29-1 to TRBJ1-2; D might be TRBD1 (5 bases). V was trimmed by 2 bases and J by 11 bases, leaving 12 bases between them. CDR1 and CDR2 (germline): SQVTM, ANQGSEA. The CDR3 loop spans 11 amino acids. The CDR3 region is CSVELWGVYTF. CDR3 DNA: TGCAGCGTTGAATTGTGGGGGGTATACACCTTC.

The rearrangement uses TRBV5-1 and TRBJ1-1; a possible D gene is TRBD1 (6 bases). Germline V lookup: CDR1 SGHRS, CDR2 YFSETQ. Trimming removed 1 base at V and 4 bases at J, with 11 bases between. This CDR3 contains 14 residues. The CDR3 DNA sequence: TGCGCCAGCAGCTTGAATACAGGGAGCACTGAAGCTTTCTTT. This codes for CASSLNTGSTEAFF.

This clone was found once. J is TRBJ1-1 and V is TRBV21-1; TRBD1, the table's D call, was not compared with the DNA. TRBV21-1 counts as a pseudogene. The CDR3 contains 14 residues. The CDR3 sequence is CASTLRTGNTEAFF. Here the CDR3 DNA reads TGTGCCAGCACCCTAAGGACAGGGAACACTGAAGCTTTCTTT.